A single TCR beta chain is shown here with its context. The same CDR3 can be traced to other DNA sequences in this sample. This specimen belongs to a study of shared clonotypes between healthy human individuals. Genomic DNA (from each subset) was split evenly across several immunoSEQ plates. A 200 ng quantity of DNA, roughly 32,000 T cell genomes, went into the sorted-subset replicate PCRs. Profiled with immunoSEQ multiplex PCR; TCRdb holds only in-frame clones, not every one. This sample has some 2 million clones, with about 95% found just once. This CDR3 is built from 14 residues. V dropped 2 bases and J dropped 0 bases, with 6 bases sitting between them. The germline V gene has CDR1 SGHDT and CDR2 YYEEEE. Positive CCR7 selection of CD45RO-negative cells yielded the naive CD8 cells, and terminally differentiated effector memory CD45RA+ cells were excluded.

Sequenced input: naive CD8+ T cells sorted from blood. The TCR sequence derives from a man aged 18 to 29 in good health. J is TRBJ2-4 and V is TRBV5-6; D not certain. DNA for the CDR3: TGTGCCAGCAGCTTAAGCCTAGCCAAAAACATTCAGTACTTC. Translation: CASSLSLAKNIQYF.